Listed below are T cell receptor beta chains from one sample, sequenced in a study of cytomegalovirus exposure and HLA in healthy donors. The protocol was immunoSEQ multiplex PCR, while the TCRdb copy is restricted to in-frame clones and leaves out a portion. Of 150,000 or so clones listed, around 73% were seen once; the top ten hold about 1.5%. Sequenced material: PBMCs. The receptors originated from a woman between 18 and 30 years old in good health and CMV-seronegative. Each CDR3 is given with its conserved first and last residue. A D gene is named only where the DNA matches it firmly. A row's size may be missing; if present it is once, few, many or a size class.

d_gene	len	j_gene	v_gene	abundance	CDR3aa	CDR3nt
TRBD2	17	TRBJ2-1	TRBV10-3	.	CAISDPQRGRGYNEQFF	TGTGCCATCAGTGACCCCCAGCGCGGGAGAGGCTACAATGAGCAGTTCTTC
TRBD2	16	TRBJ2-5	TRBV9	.	CASSVPGGGAEETQYF	TGTGCCAGCAGCGTACCTGGCGGGGGGGCGGAGGAGACCCAGTACTTC
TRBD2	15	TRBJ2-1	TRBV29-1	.	CSVMTGTSTTGEQFF	TGCAGCGTTATGACCGGGACTAGCACCACGGGTGAGCAGTTCTTC
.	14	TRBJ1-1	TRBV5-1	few	CASSLVGGGTEAFF	TGCGCCAGCAGCTTGGTTGGGGGGGGGACTGAAGCTTTCTTT
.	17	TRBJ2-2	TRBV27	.	CASSAYPEGLNTGELFF	TGTGCCAGCAGTGCGTACCCGGAGGGACTGAACACCGGGGAGCTGTTTTTT
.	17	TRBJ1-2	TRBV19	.	CASSIVKTARSNYGYTF	TGTGCCAGTAGTATAGTTAAAACCGCCCGGAGTAACTATGGCTACACCTTC
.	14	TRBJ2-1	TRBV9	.	CASSVGRPRDEQFF	TGTGCCAGCAGCGTAGGCCGCCCCCGAGATGAGCAGTTCTTC
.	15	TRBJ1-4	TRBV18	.	CASSPLQGDNEKLFF	TGTGCCAGCTCACCACTACAGGGTGACAATGAAAAACTGTTTTTT
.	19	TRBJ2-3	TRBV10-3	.	CAISEFQEGLALSTDTQYF	TGTGCCATCAGTGAGTTCCAGGAGGGGTTGGCGCTTAGCACAGATACGCAGTATTTT
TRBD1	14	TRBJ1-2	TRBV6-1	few	CASSLGQAPYGYTF	TGTGCCAGCAGTTTGGGACAGGCCCCCTATGGCTACACCTTC
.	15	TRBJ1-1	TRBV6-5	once	CASSFGSAPNTEAFF	TGTGCCAGCAGTTTCGGCAGCGCCCCGAACACTGAAGCTTTCTTT
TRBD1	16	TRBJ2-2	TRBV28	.	CASSPQGALGTGELFF	TGTGCCAGCAGTCCCCAGGGGGCGCTGGGCACCGGGGAGCTGTTTTTT
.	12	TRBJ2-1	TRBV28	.	CAIRGRYNEQFF	TGTGCCATCAGGGGGAGGTACAATGAGCAGTTCTTC
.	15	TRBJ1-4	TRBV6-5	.	CASSYFRTANEKLFF	TGTGCCAGCAGTTACTTTCGGACAGCTAATGAAAAACTGTTTTTT
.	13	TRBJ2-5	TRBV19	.	CASRASTEETQYF	TGTGCCAGTAGGGCTAGCACCGAAGAGACCCAGTACTTC
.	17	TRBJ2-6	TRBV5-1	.	CASSFTTGSSGANVLTF	TGCGCCAGCAGCTTTACCACAGGGTCCTCTGGGGCCAACGTCCTGACTTTC
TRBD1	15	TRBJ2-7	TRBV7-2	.	CASSFKTGASYEQYF	TGTGCCAGCAGCTTTAAGACAGGGGCCTCCTACGAGCAGTACTTC
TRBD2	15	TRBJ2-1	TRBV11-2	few	CASSLWSGGEGEQFF	TGTGCCAGCAGCTTGTGGAGCGGGGGGGAAGGTGAGCAGTTCTTC
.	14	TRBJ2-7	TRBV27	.	CASRDEGRGYEQYF	TGTGCCAGCCGCGACGAAGGCCGGGGCTACGAGCAGTACTTC
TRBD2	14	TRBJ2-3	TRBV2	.	CAKGLAGGTDTQYF	TGTGCCAAGGGACTAGCGGGGGGCACAGATACGCAGTATTTT
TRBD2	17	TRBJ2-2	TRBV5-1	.	CASSLLAGGPNTGELFF	TGCGCCAGCAGCCTATTAGCGGGGGGGCCGAACACCGGGGAGCTGTTTTTT
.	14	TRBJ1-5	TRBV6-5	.	CASSTGQGGQPQHF	TGTGCCAGCAGTACGGGACAAGGGGGTCAGCCCCAGCATTTT
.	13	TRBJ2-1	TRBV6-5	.	CASSITGYNEQFF	TGTGCCAGCAGTATTACAGGGTACAATGAGCAGTTCTTC
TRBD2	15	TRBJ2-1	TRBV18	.	CASSRGLAAQDEQFF	TGTGCCAGCTCACGAGGACTAGCGGCCCAGGATGAGCAGTTCTTC
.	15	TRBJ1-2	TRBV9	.	CASSVGPGANYGYTF	TGTGCCAGCAGCGTAGGGCCAGGGGCTAACTATGGCTACACCTTC
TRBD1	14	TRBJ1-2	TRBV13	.	CASSPDRGRGGYTF	TGTGCCAGCAGCCCGGACAGGGGAAGAGGTGGCTACACCTTC
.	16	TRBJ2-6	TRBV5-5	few	CASSLVAGVGANVLTF	TGTGCCAGCAGCTTGGTTGCCGGGGTTGGGGCCAACGTCCTGACTTTC
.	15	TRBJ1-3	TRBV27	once	CASSPTSETGNTIYF	TGTGCCAGCAGCCCCACAAGTGAAACTGGAAACACCATATATTTT
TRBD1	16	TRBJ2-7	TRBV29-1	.	CSKVRGRDRGNHEQYF	TGCAGCAAGGTCCGCGGACGGGACAGGGGTAACCACGAGCAGTACTTC
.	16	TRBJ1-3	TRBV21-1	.	CASSKSSDTRGNTIYF	TGTGCCAGCAGCAAATCGTCAGACACCAGGGGAAACACCATATATTTT
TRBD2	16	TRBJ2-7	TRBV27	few	CASSSLTSGGPYKQYF	TGTGCCAGCAGTTCCTTAACTAGCGGGGGCCCCTATAAGCAGTACTTC
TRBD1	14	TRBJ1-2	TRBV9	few	CASSVGQGDYGYTF	TGTGCCAGCAGCGTAGGGCAGGGGGACTATGGCTACACCTTC
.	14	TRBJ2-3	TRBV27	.	CASSLDFGTDTQYF	TGTGCCAGCAGCCTGGACTTTGGCACAGATACGCAGTATTTT
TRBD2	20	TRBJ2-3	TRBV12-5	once	CASGLPTEGSRREERFAQYF	TGTGCTAGTGGTTTGCCCACGGAGGGCAGCCGGCGGGAGGAAAGGTTTGCGCAGTATTTT
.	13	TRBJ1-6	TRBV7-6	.	CASSPTDNSPLHF	TGTGCCAGCAGCCCTACTGATAATTCACCCCTCCACTTT
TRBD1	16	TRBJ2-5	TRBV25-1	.	CASSEPRTGWEETQYF	TGTGCCAGCAGTGAACCACGGACAGGGTGGGAGGAGACCCAGTACTTC
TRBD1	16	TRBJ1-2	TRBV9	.	CASSAYTGQGADGYTF	TGTGCCAGCAGCGCCTATACCGGACAGGGGGCGGATGGCTACACCTTC
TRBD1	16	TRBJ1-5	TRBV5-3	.	CARSPRGTGGNQPQHF	TGTGCCAGAAGCCCGCGAGGGACAGGGGGGAATCAGCCCCAGCATTTT